This T cell receptor beta chain was observed in a study of cytomegalovirus exposure and HLA in healthy donors. Study-level points and caveats: In a later analysis, TCR association rates varied by HLA locus: DRB1 most, HLA-C fewest. Sequencing had likely introduced a cluster of highly shared sequence variants as an artifact.

All donors participated as healthy donors of bone marrow. Germline CDR1 SGHTA, CDR2 FQGTGA. CDR3 length: 15 residues. Trimming pared 1 base from V and 4 bases from J, leaving 14 bases between. The study ran its PCR with 60 Vbeta and 13 Jbeta primers. Assay: immunoSEQ multiplex PCR; the TCRdb copy retains only in-frame clones and omits some. The table has 130,000 to 150,000 clones, roughly 78% seen once; the top ten hold about 2.9%. About this clone: Its antigen remains unknown.

The chain recombines TRBV7-3 with TRBJ2-7; a weak D match, TRBD2 (6 bases). The specimen sequenced was PBMCs. The sequence derives from a female donor in good health and CMV-seronegative. For the CDR3, the DNA is TGTGCCAGCAGCTTAAATCTGACTAGTTTGTACGAGCAGTACTTC. It is translated as CASSLNLTSLYEQYF. Complete variable domain (other parts from reference TRBV7-3 and TRBJ2-7): GAGVSQTPSNKVTEKGKYVELRCDPISGHTALYWYRQSLGQGPEFLIYFQGTGAADDSGLPNDRFFAVRPEGSVSTLKIQRTERGDSAVYLCASSLNLTSLYEQYFGPGTRLTVT.